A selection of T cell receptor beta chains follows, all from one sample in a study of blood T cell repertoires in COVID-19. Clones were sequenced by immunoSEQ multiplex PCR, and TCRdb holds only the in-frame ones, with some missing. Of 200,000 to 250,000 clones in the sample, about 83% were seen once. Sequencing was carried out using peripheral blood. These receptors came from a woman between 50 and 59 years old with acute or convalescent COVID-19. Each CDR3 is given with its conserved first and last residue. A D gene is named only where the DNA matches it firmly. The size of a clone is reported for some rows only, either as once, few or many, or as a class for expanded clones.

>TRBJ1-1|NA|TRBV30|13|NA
TGTGCCTGGAGGTTTAATGCTGGGTCAGGCGCTTTCTTT
CAWRFNAGSGAFF
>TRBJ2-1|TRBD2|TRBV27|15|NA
TGTGCCAGCAGGCCTACTAGCGGGAGTAACTATGAGCAGTTCTTC
CASRPTSGSNYEQFF
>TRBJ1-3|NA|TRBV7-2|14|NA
TGTGCCAGCAGGATAGGCGGCTCTGGAAACACCATATATTTT
CASRIGGSGNTIYF
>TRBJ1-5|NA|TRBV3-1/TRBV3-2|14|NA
TGTGCCAGCAGCCAAGACCTGTCGGTTCAGCCCCAGCATTTT
CASSQDLSVQPQHF
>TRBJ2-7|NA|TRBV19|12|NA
TGTGCCAGTAGTCCCCGTGGCATCGAGCAGTACTTC
CASSPRGIEQYF
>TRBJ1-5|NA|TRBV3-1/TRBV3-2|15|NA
TGTGCCAGCAGCCAAGAACAGGGAATCGGTCAGCCCCAGCATTTT
CASSQEQGIGQPQHF
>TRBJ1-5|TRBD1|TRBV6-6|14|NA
TGTGCCAGCAGTTACGGGACAGGAGATCAGCCCCAGCATTTT
CASSYGTGDQPQHF
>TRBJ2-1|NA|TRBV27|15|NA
TGTGCCAGCAGTTTAACCGGAGCGGTGTCCAATGAGCAGTTCTTC
CASSLTGAVSNEQFF
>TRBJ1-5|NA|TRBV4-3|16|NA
TGCGCCAGCAGCCAAGATAGGACGCTAGCAAGGTGGCCCCAGCATTTT
CASSQDRTLARWPQHF
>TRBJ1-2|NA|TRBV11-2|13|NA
TGTGCCAGCAGCCCCGGTCGGTTCTATGGCTACACCTTC
CASSPGRFYGYTF
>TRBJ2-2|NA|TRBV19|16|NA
TGTGCCAGTAGTATACGAGGGCCATCGAACACCGGGGAGCTGTTTTTT
CASSIRGPSNTGELFF
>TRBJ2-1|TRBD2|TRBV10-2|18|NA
TGCGCCAGCAGCGAGCGCGGACTAGCGGGAGGGCCTCTCAATGAGCAGTTCTTC
CASSERGLAGGPLNEQFF
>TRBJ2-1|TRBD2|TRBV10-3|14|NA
TGTGCCATCAGTGCTAGCGGGGGGAGTAATGAGCAGTTCTTC
CAISASGGSNEQFF
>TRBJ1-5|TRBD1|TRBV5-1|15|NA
TGCGCCAGCAGCCTAGACAGGGGTAGCAATCAGCCCCAGCATTTT
CASSLDRGSNQPQHF
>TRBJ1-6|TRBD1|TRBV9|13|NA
TGTGCCAGCAGCGAGGGACAGCCTTCACCCCTCCACTTT
CASSEGQPSPLHF
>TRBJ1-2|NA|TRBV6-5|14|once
TGTGCCAGCAGTTATAGTAAGACAGCAAATGGCTACACCTTC
CASSYSKTANGYTF
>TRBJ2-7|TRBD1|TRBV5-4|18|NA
TGTGCCAGCAGCTTGGGAGGGACAGGGGGCGGTAGAACGTACGAGCAGTACTTC
CASSLGGTGGGRTYEQYF
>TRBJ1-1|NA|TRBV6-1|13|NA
TGTGCCAGCAGGCCTCCACAGAACACTGAAGCTTTCTTT
CASRPPQNTEAFF
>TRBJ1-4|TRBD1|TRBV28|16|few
TGTGCCAGCAGTCCCCTAGGGACAGGTTACAATGAAAAACTGTTTTTT
CASSPLGTGYNEKLFF
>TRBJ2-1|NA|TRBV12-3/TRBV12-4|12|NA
TGTGCCAGCAGTCCCGGGAGCAATGAGCAGTTCTTC
CASSPGSNEQFF
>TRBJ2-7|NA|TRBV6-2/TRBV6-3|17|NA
TGTGCCAGCAGTTATAGGGGAACCGGATCCTTGTCCTACGAGCAGTACTTC
CASSYRGTGSLSYEQYF
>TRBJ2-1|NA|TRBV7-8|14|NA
TGTGCCAGCAGCTCCCACAGGGTCGGCAATGAGCAGTTCTTC
CASSSHRVGNEQFF
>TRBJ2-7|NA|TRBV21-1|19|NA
TGTGCCAGCAGCAAATTAACGACTAGTCCGGGGTGGTCCATCTACGAGCAGTACTTC
CASSKLTTSPGWSIYEQYF
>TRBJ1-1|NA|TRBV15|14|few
TGTGCCACCAGCAGCGACACAGGGAGATCTGAAGCTTTCTTT
CATSSDTGRSEAFF